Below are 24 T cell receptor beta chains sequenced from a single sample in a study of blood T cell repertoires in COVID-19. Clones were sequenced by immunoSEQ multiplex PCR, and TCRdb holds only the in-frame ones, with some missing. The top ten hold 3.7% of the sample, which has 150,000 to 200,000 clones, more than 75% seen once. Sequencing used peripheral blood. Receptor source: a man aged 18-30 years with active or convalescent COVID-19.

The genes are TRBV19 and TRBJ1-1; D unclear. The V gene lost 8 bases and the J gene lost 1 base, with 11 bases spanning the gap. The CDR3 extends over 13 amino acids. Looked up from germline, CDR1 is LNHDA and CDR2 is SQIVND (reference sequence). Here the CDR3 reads CASGRDSNTEAFF. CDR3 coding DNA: TGTGCCAGTGGCCGCGACTCGAACACTGAAGCTTTCTTT.

The CDR3 nucleotides read TGTGCCAGCTCACCACCCGACGCGGCTCTCCCAGGGGCCAACGTCCTGACTTTC. This gives the protein CASSPPDAALPGANVLTF. The J gene is TRBJ2-6, the V gene TRBV18; D is unclear. CDR1 and CDR2 (germline): KGHSH, LQKENI. Trimming left V 0 bases short and J 4 bases short, with 16 bases between. The CDR3 consists of 18 residues.

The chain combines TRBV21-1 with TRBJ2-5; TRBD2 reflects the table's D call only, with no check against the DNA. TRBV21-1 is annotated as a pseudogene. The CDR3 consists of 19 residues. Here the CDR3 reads CASSKKAGEGPQCQETQYF. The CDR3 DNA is TGTGCCAGCAGCAAAAAAGCGGGGGAGGGGCCACAGTGCCAAGAGACCCAGTACTTC.

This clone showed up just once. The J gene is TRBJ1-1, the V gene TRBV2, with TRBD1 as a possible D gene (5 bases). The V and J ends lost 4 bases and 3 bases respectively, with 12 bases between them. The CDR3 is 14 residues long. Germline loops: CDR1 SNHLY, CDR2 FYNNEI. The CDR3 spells CASSATDGDTEAFF. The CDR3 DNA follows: TGTGCCAGCAGTGCGACAGACGGAGACACTGAAGCTTTCTTT.

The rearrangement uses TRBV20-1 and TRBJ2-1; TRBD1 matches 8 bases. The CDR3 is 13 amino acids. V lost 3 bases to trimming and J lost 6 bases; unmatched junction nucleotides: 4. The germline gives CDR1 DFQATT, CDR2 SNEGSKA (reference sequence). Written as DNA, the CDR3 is TGCAGTGCTAGTGGACAGGGTATCAATGAGCAGTTCTTC. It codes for CSASGQGINEQFF.

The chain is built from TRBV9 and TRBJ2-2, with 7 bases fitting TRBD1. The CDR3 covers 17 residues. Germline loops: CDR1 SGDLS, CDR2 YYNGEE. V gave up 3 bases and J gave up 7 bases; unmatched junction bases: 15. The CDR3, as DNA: TGTGCCAGCAGCGCACCCTCCGGGACAGCCTTCGGCGGGGAGCTGTTTTTT. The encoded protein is CASSAPSGTAFGGELFF.

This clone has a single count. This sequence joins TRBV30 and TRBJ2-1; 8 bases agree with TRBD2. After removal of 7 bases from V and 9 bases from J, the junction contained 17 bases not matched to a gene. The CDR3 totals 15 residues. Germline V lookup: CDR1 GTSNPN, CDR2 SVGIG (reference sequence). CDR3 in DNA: TGTGCCTCGAAAGCCGGGACTAGTTGGTGGAGTGAGCAGTTCTTC. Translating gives CASKAGTSWWSEQFF.

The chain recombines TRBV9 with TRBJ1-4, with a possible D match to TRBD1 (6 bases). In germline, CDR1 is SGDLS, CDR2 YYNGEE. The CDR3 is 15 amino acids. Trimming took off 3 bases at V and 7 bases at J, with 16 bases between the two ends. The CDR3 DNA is TGTGCCAGCAGCGGCCAGACAGGCATAGCTGAAAAACTGTTTTTT. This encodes CASSGQTGIAEKLFF.

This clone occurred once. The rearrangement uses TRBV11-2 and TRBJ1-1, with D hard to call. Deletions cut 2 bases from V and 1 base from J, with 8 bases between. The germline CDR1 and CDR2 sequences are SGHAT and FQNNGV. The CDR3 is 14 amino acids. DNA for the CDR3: TGTGCCAGCAGCTTATCTCAGGCGAACACTGAAGCTTTCTTT. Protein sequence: CASSLSQANTEAFF. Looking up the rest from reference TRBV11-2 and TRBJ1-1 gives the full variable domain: EAGVAQSPRYKIIEKRQSVAFWCNPISGHATLYWYQQILGQGPKLLIQFQNNGVVDDSQLPKDRFSAERLKGVDSTLKIQPAKLEDSAVYLCASSLSQANTEAFFGQGTRLTVV.

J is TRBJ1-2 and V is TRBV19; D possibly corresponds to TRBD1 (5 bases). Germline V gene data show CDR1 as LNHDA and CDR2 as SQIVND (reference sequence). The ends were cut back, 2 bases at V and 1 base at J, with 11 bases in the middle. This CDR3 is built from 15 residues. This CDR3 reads CASSIRQGRNYGYTF. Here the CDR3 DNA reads TGTGCCAGTAGTATACGGCAGGGTCGTAACTATGGCTACACCTTC.

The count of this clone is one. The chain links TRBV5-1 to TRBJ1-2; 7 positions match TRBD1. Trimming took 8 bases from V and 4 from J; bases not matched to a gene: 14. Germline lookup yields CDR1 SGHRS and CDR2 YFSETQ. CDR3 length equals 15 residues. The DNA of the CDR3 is TGCGCCAGTAGGGCCGGAGGGGGCGCGGGCTATGGCTACACCTTC. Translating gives CASRAGGGAGYGYTF.

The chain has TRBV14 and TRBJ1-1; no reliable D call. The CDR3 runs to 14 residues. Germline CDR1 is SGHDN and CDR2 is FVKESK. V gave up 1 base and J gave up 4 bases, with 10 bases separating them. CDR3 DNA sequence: TGTGCCAGCAGCCAAGGGGCGTATCTCACTGAAGCTTTCTTT. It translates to CASSQGAYLTEAFF. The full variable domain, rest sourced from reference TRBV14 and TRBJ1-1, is EAGVTQFPSHSVIEKGQTVTLRCDPISGHDNLYWYRRVMGKEIKFLLHFVKESKQDESGMPNNRFLAERTGGTYSTLKVQPAELEDSGVYFCASSQGAYLTEAFFGQGTRLTVV.

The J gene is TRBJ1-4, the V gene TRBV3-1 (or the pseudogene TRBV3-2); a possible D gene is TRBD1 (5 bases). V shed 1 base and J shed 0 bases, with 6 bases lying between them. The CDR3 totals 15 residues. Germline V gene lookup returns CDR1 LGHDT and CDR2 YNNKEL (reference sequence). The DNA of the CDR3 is TGTGCCAGCAGCCAAGGGGGCGCAACTAATGAAAAACTGTTTTTT. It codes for CASSQGGATNEKLFF.

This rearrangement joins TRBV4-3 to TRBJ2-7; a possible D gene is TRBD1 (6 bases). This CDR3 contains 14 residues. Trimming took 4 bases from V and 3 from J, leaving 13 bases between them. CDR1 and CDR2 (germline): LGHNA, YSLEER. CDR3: CASSLTGKIYEQYF. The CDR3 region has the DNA TGCGCCAGCAGCCTCACAGGGAAAATCTACGAGCAGTACTTC.

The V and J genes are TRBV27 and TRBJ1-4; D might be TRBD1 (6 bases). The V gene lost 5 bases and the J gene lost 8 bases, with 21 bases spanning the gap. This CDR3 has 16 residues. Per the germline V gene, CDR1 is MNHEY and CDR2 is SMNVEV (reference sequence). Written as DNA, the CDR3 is TGTGCCAGCAGTCCTCTCCGGACAGACCGCGCAGAAAAACTGTTTTTT. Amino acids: CASSPLRTDRAEKLFF.

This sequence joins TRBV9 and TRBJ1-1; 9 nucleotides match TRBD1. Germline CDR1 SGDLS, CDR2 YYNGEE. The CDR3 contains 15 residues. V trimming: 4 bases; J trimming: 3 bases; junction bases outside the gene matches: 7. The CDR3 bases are TGTGCCAGCAGCCTAACAGGGGGCCTAGACACTGAAGCTTTCTTT. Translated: CASSLTGGLDTEAFF. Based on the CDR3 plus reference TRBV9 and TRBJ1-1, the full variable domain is DSGVTQTPKHLITATGQRVTLRCSPRSGDLSVYWYQQSLDQGLQFLIQYYNGEERAKGNILERFSAQQFPDLHSELNLSSLELGDSALYFCASSLTGGLDTEAFFGQGTRLTVV.

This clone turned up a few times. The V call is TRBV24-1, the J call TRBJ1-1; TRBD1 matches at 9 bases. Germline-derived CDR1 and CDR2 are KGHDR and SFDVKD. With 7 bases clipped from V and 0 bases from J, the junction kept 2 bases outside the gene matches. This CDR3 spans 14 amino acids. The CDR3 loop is CATRGQGLNTEAFF. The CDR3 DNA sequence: TGTGCCACCAGGGGACAGGGATTGAACACTGAAGCTTTCTTT.

CDR3 loop: CASRPDGGENQPQHF. CDR3 nucleotide sequence: TGTGCCAGCAGACCGGACGGAGGGGAGAATCAGCCCCAGCATTTT. The chain has TRBV7-2 and TRBJ1-5, with D possibly being TRBD1 (5 bases). V shed 6 bases and J shed 4 bases, with 16 bases lying between them. The CDR3 has 15 residues. CDR1 SGHTA and CDR2 FQGNSA come from the germline V gene.

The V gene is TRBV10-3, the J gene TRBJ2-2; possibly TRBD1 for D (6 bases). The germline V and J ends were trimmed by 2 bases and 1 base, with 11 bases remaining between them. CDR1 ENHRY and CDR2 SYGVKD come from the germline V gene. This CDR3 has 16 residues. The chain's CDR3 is CAISETQGQNTGELFF. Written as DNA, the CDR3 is TGTGCCATCAGTGAGACTCAGGGGCAGAACACCGGGGAGCTGTTTTTT.

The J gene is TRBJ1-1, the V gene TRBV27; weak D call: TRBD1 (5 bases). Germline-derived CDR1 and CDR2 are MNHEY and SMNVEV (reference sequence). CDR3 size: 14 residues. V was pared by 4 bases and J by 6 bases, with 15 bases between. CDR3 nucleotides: TGTGCCAGCAGTTACAGGTTGGAATCGTCTGAAGCTTTCTTT. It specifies CASSYRLESSEAFF.

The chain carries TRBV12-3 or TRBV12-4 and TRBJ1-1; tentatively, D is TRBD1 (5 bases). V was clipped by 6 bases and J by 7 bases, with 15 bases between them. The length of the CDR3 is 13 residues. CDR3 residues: CASSPAGWDEAFF. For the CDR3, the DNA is TGTGCCAGCAGCCCCGCAGGGTGGGATGAAGCTTTCTTT.

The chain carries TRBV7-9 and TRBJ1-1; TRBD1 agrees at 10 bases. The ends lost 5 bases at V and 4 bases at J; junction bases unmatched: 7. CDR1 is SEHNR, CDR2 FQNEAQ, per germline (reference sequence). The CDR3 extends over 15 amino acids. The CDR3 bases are TGTGCCAGCAGCGTAATGGGACAGGGGACCACTGAAGCTTTCTTT. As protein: CASSVMGQGTTEAFF. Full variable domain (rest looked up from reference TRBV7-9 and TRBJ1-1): DTGVSQNPRHKITKRGQNVTFRCDPISEHNRLYWYRQTLGQGPEFLTYFQNEAQLEKSRLLSDRFSAERPKGSFSTLEIQRTEQGDSAMYLCASSVMGQGTTEAFFGQGTRLTVV.

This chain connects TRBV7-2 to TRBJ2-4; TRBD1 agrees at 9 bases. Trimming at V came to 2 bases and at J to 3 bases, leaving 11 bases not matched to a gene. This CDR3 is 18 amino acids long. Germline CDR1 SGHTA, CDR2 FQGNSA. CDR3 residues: CASSLIGVQGAGKNIQYF. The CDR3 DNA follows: TGTGCCAGCAGCTTAATCGGGGTACAGGGGGCTGGCAAAAACATTCAGTACTTC.

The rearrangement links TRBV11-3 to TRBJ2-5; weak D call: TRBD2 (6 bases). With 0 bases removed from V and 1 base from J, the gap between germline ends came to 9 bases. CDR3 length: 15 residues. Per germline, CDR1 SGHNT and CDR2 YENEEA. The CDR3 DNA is TGTGCCAGCAGCTTAGAAGGTAGCGGCCAAGAGACCCAGTACTTC. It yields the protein CASSLEGSGQETQYF.